This is a list of T cell receptor beta chains from one sample in a study of blood T cell repertoires in COVID-19. Libraries were prepared by immunoSEQ multiplex PCR; TCRdb keeps only in-frame clonotypes and omits some of them. The table lists under 200,000 clones, about 87% of them singletons. The sample was peripheral blood. These TCRs come from a man in his 60s with acute or convalescent COVID-19. The CDR3 runs from the conserved cysteine through the conserved F or W. Each record gives: J gene, V gene, CDR3 length, clone size, D gene, CDR3 DNA, CDR3 protein. The D gene is left open where the match is weak. A clone size is listed for some rows: how often the clone was seen (once, few, many), or a class if it is expanded.

TRBJ2-2	TRBV5-1	14	NA	NA	TGCGCCAGCGGGCACAGGGGACTGTCTAGGGAGCTGTTTTTT	CASGHRGLSRELFF
TRBJ1-2	TRBV5-1	14	NA	NA	TGCGCCAGCAGCTTACTACAACAACAGGGCGGCTACACCTTC	CASSLLQQQGGYTF
TRBJ1-4	TRBV11-3	15	NA	TRBD1	TGTGCCAGCAGCTCAACCGGGACAGGGAGTGAAAAACTGTTTTTT	CASSSTGTGSEKLFF
TRBJ2-5	TRBV5-1	11	NA	NA	TGCGCCAGCAGCTCGCAAGAGACCCAGTACTTC	CASSSQETQYF
TRBJ2-1	TRBV7-7	13	NA	NA	TGTGCCAGCAGCTTAAGTCGAGACAATGAGCAGTTCTTC	CASSLSRDNEQFF
TRBJ2-1	TRBV3-1/TRBV3-2	18	NA	TRBD2	TGTGCCAGCAGCCCACCGGGACTAGCTGAAAGCTCCTACAATGAGCAGTTCTTC	CASSPPGLAESSYNEQFF
TRBJ2-7	TRBV11-3	15	once	TRBD2	TGTGCCAGCAGCCCGCAAGTGAGCGGGAGTTACGAGCAGTACTTC	CASSPQVSGSYEQYF
TRBJ2-1	TRBV9	16	NA	NA	TGTGCCAGCAGCGCCCGCGGAGTGTCGGGGTACAATGAGCAGTTCTTC	CASSARGVSGYNEQFF
TRBJ1-1	TRBV6-6	16	NA	TRBD1	TGTGCCAGCAGTTACACCTCGACAGGGGTCAACACTGAAGCTTTCTTT	CASSYTSTGVNTEAFF
TRBJ2-1	TRBV14	15	NA	NA	TGTGCCAGCAGCCAAGCTGGACTATTCTACAATGAGCAGTTCTTC	CASSQAGLFYNEQFF
TRBJ2-3	TRBV29-1	14	NA	TRBD1	TGCAGCGTTGCGCAGGGACAGAGCACAGATACGCAGTATTTT	CSVAQGQSTDTQYF
TRBJ2-5	TRBV10-3	13	NA	NA	TGTGCCATCAGTGAGACAGGGAAAGAGACCCAGTACTTC	CAISETGKETQYF
TRBJ2-5	TRBV20-1	17	NA	NA	TGCAGTGCTAGTGGGCTAGCGGAGGGGGGGGACCAAGAGACCCAGTACTTC	CSASGLAEGGDQETQYF
TRBJ2-2	TRBV10-1	16	once	NA	TGCGCCAGCAGTGGGATCAGGGCTCCGGGCACCGGGGAGCTGTTTTTT	CASSGIRAPGTGELFF
TRBJ1-1	TRBV10-3	14	NA	TRBD1	TGTGCCATCAGTGGGGACAGTCCGAACACTGAAGCTTTCTTT	CAISGDSPNTEAFF
TRBJ2-2	TRBV10-1	14	NA	TRBD1	TGCGCCAGCTCTGGGACAGGAGACACCGGGGAGCTGTTTTTT	CASSGTGDTGELFF
TRBJ2-7	TRBV4-3	16	NA	TRBD1	TGCGCCAGCAGCCAAGGGGGCGGGACAGGGGTCTACGAGCAGTACTTC	CASSQGGGTGVYEQYF
TRBJ1-2	TRBV5-1	16	NA	NA	TGCGCCAGCAGCTTGGAAGGGGGGGCTCAGACCGATGGCTACACCTTC	CASSLEGGAQTDGYTF
TRBJ2-3	TRBV7-6	18	once	TRBD2	TGTGCCAGCAGCTCAACCGGGACTAGCGGGAGGAGGGCAGATACGCAGTATTTT	CASSSTGTSGRRADTQYF
TRBJ1-6	TRBV5-4	15	NA	NA	TGTGCCAGCAGCTTGGAGGGAGCCAATAATTCACCCCTCCACTTT	CASSLEGANNSPLHF
TRBJ1-2	TRBV19	15	NA	TRBD1	TGTGCCAGTAGTACTACGGGACAGGGGATTATCGGCTACACCTTC	CASSTTGQGIIGYTF
TRBJ2-5	TRBV7-2	16	NA	TRBD2	TGTGCCAGCAGCCGGACTAGCGGGGGGGCCACCGAGACCCAGTACTTC	CASSRTSGGATETQYF